These T cell receptor beta chains were read from a single sample in a study of blood T cell repertoires in COVID-19. TCRdb keeps only in-frame clones here, not all; method: immunoSEQ multiplex PCR. The sample shows some 150,000 clones, approximately 86% of them seen only once. Sequencing was carried out using peripheral blood. Source of these receptors: a woman between 45 and 65 years old with acute or convalescent COVID-19. Each CDR3 is given with its conserved first and last residue. The order of the fields is CDR3 protein, CDR3 DNA, clone size, V gene, J gene, D gene. The D gene is left open where the match is weak. Not every row has a clone size; where given, it reads once, few, many or a size class.

CASSPGGGGKNIQYF	TGTGCCAGCAGCCCAGGGGGCGGGGGCAAAAACATTCAGTACTTC	once	TRBV7-3	TRBJ2-4	.
CASSLVLAETQYF	TGCGCCAGCAGCTTGGTTCTAGCGGAGACCCAGTACTTC	.	TRBV5-1	TRBJ2-5	.
CASSSGRPNEKLFF	TGTGCCAGCAGTTCGGGTAGGCCTAATGAAAAACTGTTTTTT	.	TRBV7-2	TRBJ1-4	.
CSASASGGLDEQYF	TGCAGTGCTAGTGCTAGCGGGGGGCTTGACGAGCAGTACTTC	.	TRBV20-1	TRBJ2-7	TRBD2
CASSLAGTGPEQYF	TGTGCCAGCAGCTTAGCCGGGACAGGACCCGAGCAGTACTTC	.	TRBV7-9	TRBJ2-7	TRBD1
CASSDSSPAGAPKTEAFF	TGTGCCAGCAGTGACTCGAGTCCGGCAGGGGCGCCCAAGACTGAAGCTTTCTTT	.	TRBV6-4	TRBJ1-1	.
CASSRDRKENYGYTF	TGTGCCAGTAGCCGGGACAGGAAGGAGAACTATGGCTACACCTTC	.	TRBV19	TRBJ1-2	TRBD1
CASSLIFLAGDRSTGELFF	TGTGCCAGCAGCTTGATTTTTCTAGCGGGAGATAGGAGCACCGGGGAGCTGTTTTTT	.	TRBV5-6	TRBJ2-2	TRBD2
CASTRTGWWSSTDTQYF	TGTGCCAGTACCCGGACAGGGTGGTGGTCTAGCACAGATACGCAGTATTTT	.	TRBV19	TRBJ2-3	TRBD1
CASSASGGTDTQYF	TGTGCCAGCAGCGCCTCAGGGGGCACAGATACGCAGTATTTT	.	TRBV9	TRBJ2-3	.
CASSPQGQPGGYTF	TGTGCCAGCTCACCGCAAGGACAGCCGGGGGGCTACACCTTC	.	TRBV18	TRBJ1-2	.
CASSLVLTEAFF	TGTGCCAGCAGTTTAGTACTTACTGAAGCTTTCTTT	.	TRBV12-3/TRBV12-4	TRBJ1-1	.
CASSQRFGRALNEQFF	TGTGCCAGCAGCCAAAGATTCGGGAGGGCCCTGAATGAGCAGTTCTTC	.	TRBV3-1/TRBV3-2	TRBJ2-1	TRBD2
CASSSSRWTGSNSPLHF	TGTGCCAGCAGCTCTTCACGTTGGACAGGGTCTAATTCACCCCTCCACTTT	once	TRBV11-2	TRBJ1-6	TRBD1
CASSQVTPRVNTEAFF	TGTGCCAGCAGCCAAGTAACTCCCCGGGTGAACACTGAAGCTTTCTTT	.	TRBV4-2	TRBJ1-1	.
CASSSSPGGGYTF	TGTGCCAGCAGTTCATCCCCAGGGGGCGGCTACACCTTC	.	TRBV28	TRBJ1-2	TRBD1
CASSRISPSFNTQYF	TGTGCCAGCAGTAGGATTAGCCCCTCTTTTAATACGCAGTATTTT	.	TRBV6-4	TRBJ2-3	.
CASSLAGGRGETQYF	TGTGCCAGCAGCTTAGCGGGAGGACGGGGGGAGACCCAGTACTTC	.	TRBV7-3	TRBJ2-5	TRBD2
CASSLPLGGANTGELFF	TGTGCCAGCAGCCTTCCCCTCGGGGGGGCAAACACCGGGGAGCTGTTTTTT	.	TRBV3-1/TRBV3-2	TRBJ2-2	TRBD2
CAWSVGGGAGDEQYF	TGTGCCTGGAGTGTTGGAGGGGGCGCTGGGGACGAGCAGTACTTC	.	TRBV30	TRBJ2-7	.
CASSRSDTSWSFTEAFF	TGTGCCAGCAGCCGATCGGACACTTCCTGGTCTTTCACTGAAGCTTTCTTT	.	TRBV7-9	TRBJ1-1	.
CASSLRTGASYNEQFF	TGTGCCAGCAGCTTAAGGACAGGGGCCTCCTACAATGAGCAGTTCTTC	.	TRBV5-4	TRBJ2-1	TRBD1
CASSHSPGAQETQYF	TGTGCCAGCAGCCATTCTCCGGGAGCCCAAGAGACCCAGTACTTC	.	TRBV4-2	TRBJ2-5	.
CASSRKQGAATEAFF	TGTGCCAGCAGTAGGAAGCAGGGGGCGGCGACTGAAGCTTTCTTT	once	TRBV6-5	TRBJ1-1	TRBD1
CASTLTGVENSPLHF	TGCGCCAGCACTTTGACAGGGGTCGAAAATTCACCCCTCCACTTT	.	TRBV10-2	TRBJ1-6	TRBD1
CASRYVGGSNQPQHF	TGTGCCAGCAGATACGTTGGGGGGAGCAATCAGCCCCAGCATTTT	.	TRBV6-5	TRBJ1-5	.
CASSPIGGVTDTQYF	TGTGCCAGCAGCCCCATCGGGGGGGTCACAGATACGCAGTATTTT	.	TRBV7-2	TRBJ2-3	TRBD2
CAWSGQGYGYTF	TGTGCCTGGAGTGGACAGGGCTATGGCTACACCTTC	.	TRBV30	TRBJ1-2	TRBD1
CASSQGWTGEAFF	TGTGCCAGCAGCCAAGGATGGACAGGAGAAGCTTTCTTT	.	TRBV14	TRBJ1-1	TRBD1
CASSPLGQGTYGYTF	TGTGCCAGCTCACCACTTGGACAGGGTACCTATGGCTACACCTTC	.	TRBV18	TRBJ1-2	TRBD1
CAKGVMNTGELFF	TGTGCAAAGGGAGTAATGAACACCGGGGAGCTGTTTTTT	.	TRBV30	TRBJ2-2	.
CASTQGPDQPQHF	TGTGCCAGCACACAGGGACCGGATCAGCCCCAGCATTTT	.	TRBV25-1	TRBJ1-5	.